These T cell receptor beta chains were read from a single sample in a study of shared clonotypes between healthy human individuals. Method: immunoSEQ multiplex PCR; TCRdb's copy keeps in-frame clones and lacks some. The repertoire holds about 1.5 million clones, approximately 98% seen once, with about 0.4% in the top ten. Sequenced: naive CD4+ T cells sorted from blood. Receptor source: a man aged 30 to 45 in good health. Each CDR3 is given with its conserved first and last residue. The D gene is left open where the match is weak. The size of a clone is reported for some rows only, either as once, few or many, or as a class for expanded clones.

d_call	clone_size	v_call	j_call	cdr3_aa	cdr3_nt
TRBD1	-	TRBV5-1	TRBJ1-5	CASSPGQGSGQPQHF	TGCGCCAGCAGCCCGGGACAGGGGTCGGGTCAGCCCCAGCATTTT
-	-	TRBV11-2	TRBJ2-5	CASSLGAETQYF	TGTGCCAGCAGCTTAGGTGCCGAGACCCAGTACTTC
-	-	TRBV7-9	TRBJ1-1	CASSLNSNTEAFF	TGTGCCAGCAGCTTAAACAGCAACACTGAAGCTTTCTTT
TRBD1	-	TRBV6-1	TRBJ2-1	CASSEGGQSYNEQFF	TGTGCCAGCAGTGAAGGGGGACAGAGCTACAATGAGCAGTTCTTC
-	-	TRBV5-1	TRBJ2-7	CASSFWGSRDEQYF	TGCGCCAGCAGCTTTTGGGGTAGTCGAGACGAGCAGTACTTC
-	-	TRBV7-8	TRBJ1-5	CASSLTRLSNQPQHF	TGTGCCAGCAGCTTGACGAGACTTAGCAATCAGCCCCAGCATTTT
-	once	TRBV19	TRBJ1-1	CASGVRTEAFF	TGTGCCAGTGGCGTGAGGACTGAAGCTTTCTTT
TRBD2	few	TRBV5-1	TRBJ2-1	CASSLTSGSYNEQFF	TGCGCCAGCAGCCTGACTAGCGGCTCCTACAATGAGCAGTTCTTC
-	-	TRBV7-2	TRBJ2-7	CASSLGGVPYEQYF	TGTGCCAGCAGCCTAGGGGGGGTCCCCTACGAGCAGTACTTC
-	-	TRBV19	TRBJ2-1	CASSPTGSGYNEQFF	TGTGCCAGTAGTCCAACAGGGAGTGGCTACAATGAGCAGTTCTTC
-	once	TRBV20-1	TRBJ2-7	CSALGAEQYF	TGCAGTGCCCTGGGCGCCGAGCAGTACTTC
-	-	TRBV15	TRBJ2-5	CATSRGWGETQYF	TGTGCCACCAGCAGAGGTTGGGGAGAGACCCAGTACTTC
-	-	TRBV5-6	TRBJ2-1	CASSSSGPLDEQFF	TGTGCCAGCAGCTCCTCGGGACCCCTGGATGAGCAGTTCTTC
-	once	TRBV11-3	TRBJ2-3	CASSFDGASTDTQYF	TGTGCCAGCAGCTTTGACGGGGCAAGCACAGATACGCAGTATTTT
-	-	TRBV9	TRBJ1-5	CASSVHKTGHYSNQPQHF	TGTGCCAGCAGCGTACACAAAACGGGACATTATAGCAATCAGCCCCAGCATTTT
-	-	TRBV30	TRBJ2-5	CAWSGGGQETQYF	TGTGCCTGGAGTGGTGGGGGCCAAGAGACCCAGTACTTC
TRBD2	-	TRBV5-1	TRBJ2-5	CASSLSASGKETQYF	TGCGCCAGCAGCTTGTCGGCTAGCGGAAAAGAGACCCAGTACTTC
TRBD1	-	TRBV30	TRBJ2-7	CAWMGRRTGMDEQYF	TGTGCCTGGATGGGCAGGAGGACAGGGATGGACGAGCAGTACTTC
-	-	TRBV18	TRBJ1-1	CASSYRSEMDMNTEAFF	TGTGCCAGCTCATATCGGTCGGAGATGGACATGAACACTGAAGCTTTCTTT
TRBD1	-	TRBV6-1	TRBJ1-4	CASSPGDSQIRKLFF	TGTGCCAGCAGTCCAGGGGACAGCCAAATTCGAAAACTGTTTTTT
-	-	TRBV5-1	TRBJ2-3	CASSLGATDTQYF	TGCGCCAGCAGCTTGGGGGCCACAGATACGCAGTATTTT
-	once	TRBV7-2	TRBJ1-2	CASSPTDGYGYTF	TGTGCCAGCAGCCCGACCGACGGCTATGGCTACACCTTC
-	-	TRBV18	TRBJ2-7	CASSPPLVLGEQYF	TGTGCCAGCTCACCACCGTTGGTATTAGGCGAGCAGTACTTC
TRBD2	once	TRBV7-8	TRBJ2-5	CASSPGLAGRETQYF	TGTGCCAGCAGCCCGGGACTAGCGGGAAGAGAGACCCAGTACTTC